A single sample gave rise to the 26 T cell receptor beta chains below, sequenced in a study of OX40 agonist ivuxolimab in advanced cancers. Sequenced by immunoSEQ multiplex PCR; TCRdb stores in-frame clones only, minus some. Of about 58,000 clones in the sample, about nine tenths were seen once. The sequencing used CD4+ or CD8+ T cells sorted from blood, collected in a trial of the OX40 agonist ivuxolimab. These receptors were taken from an adult with an advanced solid tumor such as melanoma, head and neck, liver or kidney cancer.

The chain joins TRBV14 to TRBJ2-5; the match to TRBD2 covers 11 bases. The CDR3 extends over 15 amino acids. The germline gives CDR1 SGHDN, CDR2 FVKESK. Losses at the gene ends were 3 bases for V and 3 bases for J; bases not matched to a gene: 3. The CDR3 region has the DNA TGTGCCAGCAGCCAGACTAGCGGGGTAAAAGAGACCCAGTACTTC. Translating gives CASSQTSGVKETQYF.

The chain is built from TRBV28 and TRBJ2-2, with D possibly TRBD1 on 5 matching bases. The CDR3 loop spans 17 amino acids. V lost 6 bases and J lost 6, with 23 bases in between. The germline CDR1 and CDR2 sequences are MDHEN and SYDVKM. CDR3 nucleotide sequence: TGTGCCAGCAGCCACCTAACCCCGGACACTGTCCCCGGGGAGCTGTTTTTT. It encodes CASSHLTPDTVPGELFF.

This chain connects TRBV30 to TRBJ2-5; maybe TRBD1 (6 bases). Trimming removed 1 base at V and 5 bases at J, with 11 bases between. The CDR3 has 13 amino acids. The V gene's germline CDR1 is GTSNPN and CDR2 SVGIG (reference sequence). CDR3 bases: TGTGCCTGGAGTGAACAGGGATGGGAGACCCAGTACTTC. This gives the protein CAWSEQGWETQYF.

The V and J genes are TRBV2 and TRBJ1-5; 9 nucleotides agree with TRBD1. J was trimmed by 0 bases and V by 7 bases; bases with no gene match: 4. The CDR3 covers 15 residues. The V gene's germline CDR1 is SNHLY and CDR2 FYNNEI. For the CDR3, the DNA is TGTGCCAGCACCGGGACAGGGTATAGCAATCAGCCCCAGCATTTT. Amino acid sequence: CASTGTGYSNQPQHF. Variable domain in full (rest from reference TRBV2 and TRBJ1-5): EPEVTQTPSHQVTQMGQEVILRCVPISNHLYFYWYRQILGQKVEFLVSFYNNEISEKSEIFDDQFSVERPDGSNFTLKIRSTKLEDSAMYFCASTGTGYSNQPQHFGDGTRLSIL.

V is TRBV27 and J is TRBJ2-7; D unclear. Germline CDR1 MNHEY, CDR2 SMNVEV (reference sequence). The CDR3 sequence is 13 residues long. V lost 8 bases to trimming and J lost 3 bases, with 14 bases between them. CDR3 protein: CASRGASVYEQYF. DNA for the CDR3: TGTGCCAGCCGCGGAGCCTCAGTCTACGAGCAGTACTTC.

This chain connects TRBV11-2 to TRBJ2-7, with 7 bases matching TRBD2. The J segment lost 4 bases and the V segment lost 5 bases, leaving 8 bases of the junction unmatched. This CDR3 region has 14 residues. Germline CDR1 and CDR2: SGHAT and FQNNGV. CDR3 protein: CASSAVGEGYEQYF. In DNA, the CDR3 is TGTGCCAGCAGCGCAGTCGGGGAGGGGTACGAGCAGTACTTC.

The chain employs TRBV6-6 and TRBJ2-3; D may be TRBD2 (6 bases). V lost 3 bases and J lost 5, with 12 bases in between. In germline, CDR1 is MNHNY, CDR2 SVGAGI (reference sequence). This CDR3 comprises 14 residues. CDR3 region: CASSYTGREDTQYF. Here the CDR3 DNA reads TGTGCCAGCAGTTATACCGGGAGAGAAGATACGCAGTATTTT.

The chain couples TRBV4-1 to TRBJ2-1; 9 nucleotides line up with TRBD2. The germline CDR1 and CDR2 sequences are MGHRA and YSYEKL. This CDR3 contains 17 residues. J was trimmed by 7 bases and V by 4 bases; bases with no gene match: 14. CDR3 loop: CASSPSPLAGTENEQFF. The CDR3 coding sequence is TGCGCCAGCAGCCCGTCACCTCTAGCGGGAACGGAGAATGAGCAGTTCTTC.

The chain joins TRBV19 to TRBJ1-1, with D possibly TRBD1 on 5 matching bases. CDR1 is LNHDA and CDR2 is SQIVND in the germline V gene (reference sequence). Deletions cut 6 bases from V and 6 bases from J, with 8 bases between. This CDR3 contains 11 residues. The CDR3 coding sequence is TGTGCCAGTAGGGGGGGTCCTGAAGCTTTCTTT. Amino acid sequence: CASRGGPEAFF.

This sequence joins TRBV4-3 and TRBJ2-1, with 9 bases lining up with TRBD2. The CDR3 spans 20 residues. The germline gives CDR1 LGHNA, CDR2 YSLEER. V lost 0 bases and J lost 5; bases outside the gene matches: 17. The CDR3 DNA sequence: TGCGCCAGCAGCCAAGATCACAGACTAGCGGTAGGAGGGATCGACAATGAGCAGTTCTTC. Translation: CASSQDHRLAVGGIDNEQFF.

The chain employs TRBV27 and TRBJ2-1, with TRBD2 as a possible D gene (6 bases). V was pared by 3 bases and J by 7 bases, with 13 bases between. The CDR3 runs 14 residues. Germline CDR1 and CDR2: MNHEY and SMNVEV (reference sequence). The CDR3 DNA sequence: TGTGCCAGCAGTTTTTCGGAGGCGGGGAATGAGCAGTTCTTC. Its protein product is CASSFSEAGNEQFF.

The V gene is TRBV9, the J gene TRBJ2-5; 7 bases fit TRBD2. Per germline, CDR1 SGDLS and CDR2 YYNGEE. The V segment lost 2 bases and the J segment 4 bases; nucleotides outside the gene matches: 8. The CDR3 is made up of 15 amino acids. The CDR3 DNA reads TGTGCCAGCAGCGTCGTTGGCGGGAGTGGAGAGACCCAGTACTTC. Translation: CASSVVGGSGETQYF.

The chain joins TRBV27 to TRBJ2-7; D unresolved. The ends were cut back, 5 bases at V and 4 bases at J, with 12 bases in the middle. Germline CDR1 reads MNHEY; CDR2 reads SMNVEV (reference sequence). The CDR3 has 13 residues. CDR3 amino acids: CASSPSVGYEQYF. CDR3 DNA: TGTGCCAGCAGTCCGTCTGTCGGTTACGAGCAGTACTTC.

This clone was recorded a few times. Other DNA sequences from this sample encode an identical CDR3 as well. V usage is TRBV9 and J usage is TRBJ2-7; D unresolved. Germline V lookup: CDR1 SGDLS, CDR2 YYNGEE. Trimming pared 0 bases from V and 0 bases from J, leaving 4 bases between. This CDR3 region has 13 residues. CDR3 sequence reads: CASSVGSSYEQYF. CDR3 sequence (DNA): TGTGCCAGCAGCGTAGGCAGCTCCTACGAGCAGTACTTC.

This clone was seen more than once but under ten times. The V call is TRBV10-1, the J call TRBJ1-1; a weak D match, TRBD1 (5 bases). The CDR3 totals 16 residues. Germline V gene sequence: CDR1 WNHNN, CDR2 SYGVQD (reference sequence). With 3 bases removed from V and 0 bases from J, the gap between germline ends came to 14 bases. The CDR3 is CASSEIPGSMNTEAFF. The CDR3 coding sequence is TGCGCCAGCAGTGAAATCCCAGGGTCGATGAACACTGAAGCTTTCTTT.

This chain uses TRBV27 with TRBJ2-7, with D perhaps matching TRBD1 or TRBD2 (6 bases each). Trimming took off 4 bases at V and 4 bases at J, with 11 bases between the two ends. Germline CDR1 is MNHEY and CDR2 is SMNVEV (reference sequence). This CDR3 has 13 residues. In DNA, the CDR3 is TGTGCCAGCAGTTCCCGAGGGGGGTACGAGCAGTACTTC. Translation gives CASSSRGGYEQYF.

A remark on this clone: The same CDR3 can be traced to other DNA sequences in this sample. The CDR3 loop reads CASSVGGDYGYTF. CDR3 DNA: TGTGCCAGCAGCGTAGGAGGGGACTATGGCTACACCTTC. The V gene is TRBV9, the J gene TRBJ1-2; D is perhaps TRBD1 (5 bases). From germline, CDR1 is SGDLS and CDR2 YYNGEE. This CDR3 region has 13 residues. Trimming removed 0 bases at V and 3 bases at J, with 6 bases between.

This chain uses TRBV28 with TRBJ2-2; D tentatively fits TRBD1 or TRBD2 (6 bases each). Per the germline V gene, CDR1 is MDHEN and CDR2 is SYDVKM. The V end lost 2 bases, the J end lost 6 bases, and 19 bases lay between the germline ends. CDR3 length: 17 amino acids. The CDR3 bases are TGTGCCAGCAGTTTAATCATCGGGGGCGCGTCTTCCGGGGAGCTGTTTTTT. Amino acid sequence: CASSLIIGGASSGELFF.

The CDR3 sequence: CASSQGGVHIQETQYF. CDR3 bases: TGCGCCAGCAGCCAAGGGGGAGTTCATATCCAAGAGACCCAGTACTTC. The rearrangement joins TRBV4-3 to TRBJ2-5; a weak D match, TRBD2 (5 bases). The V gene lost 1 base and the J gene lost 1 base, with 13 bases spanning the gap. The CDR3 has 16 amino acids. Per germline, CDR1 LGHNA and CDR2 YSLEER.

The rearrangement uses TRBV6-5 and TRBJ2-5; D unresolved. The V end was cut by 0 bases, the J end by 3 bases, with 8 bases between. The V gene's germline CDR1 is MNHEY and CDR2 SVGAGI. The CDR3 covers 14 residues. The CDR3 region has the DNA TGTGCCAGCAGTTACTCGAGTGGGGAAGAGACCCAGTACTTC. The encoded protein is CASSYSSGEETQYF.

This clone was observed a few times. CDR3 protein: CASTQDRGTEAFF. In DNA form, the CDR3 reads TGTGCCAGCACCCAAGACAGGGGCACTGAAGCTTTCTTT. The chain uses TRBV7-6 and TRBJ1-1, with 8 bases matching TRBD1. This CDR3 contains 13 residues. In germline, CDR1 is SGHVS, CDR2 FNYEAQ. Unmatched junction bases numbered 5, after V lost 7 bases and J lost 4 bases.

The chain uses TRBV7-9 and TRBJ2-1, with D tentatively TRBD2 (6 bases). Germline V gives CDR1 SEHNR, CDR2 FQNEAQ (reference sequence). Trimming removed 4 bases at V and 5 bases at J, with 9 bases between. CDR3 size: 13 residues. CDR3 protein: CASSSRGNNEQFF. In DNA, the CDR3 is TGTGCCAGCAGCTCCCGGGGGAACAATGAGCAGTTCTTC.

The gene calls are TRBV4-2 and TRBJ1-4; D not resolved. CDR1 and CDR2 (germline): LGHNA, YNFKEQ. Trimming cost V 6 bases and J 2 bases, with 7 bases left between them. CDR3 size: 13 residues. CDR3 DNA: TGTGCCAGCAGACGGATTACTAATGAAAAACTGTTTTTT. Translated, it gives CASRRITNEKLFF.

This clone appeared a few times. This rearrangement joins TRBV11-2 to TRBJ2-5; D possibly corresponds to TRBD2 (6 bases). This CDR3 has 14 residues. Germline CDR1 and CDR2: SGHAT and FQNNGV. V was trimmed by 3 bases and J by 1 base, leaving 9 bases between them. The CDR3 nucleotides read TGTGCCAGCAGCTTGGACGGGGGCCAAGAGACCCAGTACTTC. Amino acids: CASSLDGGQETQYF.

This clone was picked up a small number of times. This sequence joins TRBV6-1 and TRBJ1-1; no reliable D call. V was clipped by 11 bases and J by 7 bases, with 17 bases between them. The CDR3 contains 12 residues. Germline CDR1 MNHNS, CDR2 SASEGT. The DNA of the CDR3 is TGTGCCCACACTACTGTCGGTGGTGAAGCTTTCTTT. Translation gives CAHTTVGGEAFF.

The chain joins TRBV7-8 to TRBJ2-1; D may be TRBD1 or TRBD2 (6 bases each). This CDR3 has 14 residues. Trimming took off 5 bases at V and 4 bases at J, with 12 bases between the two ends. Germline CDR1 SGHVS, CDR2 FQNEAQ. CDR3 residues: CASSLRGAYNEQFF. In nucleotides, the CDR3 is TGTGCCAGCAGCCTAAGGGGGGCGTACAATGAGCAGTTCTTC.